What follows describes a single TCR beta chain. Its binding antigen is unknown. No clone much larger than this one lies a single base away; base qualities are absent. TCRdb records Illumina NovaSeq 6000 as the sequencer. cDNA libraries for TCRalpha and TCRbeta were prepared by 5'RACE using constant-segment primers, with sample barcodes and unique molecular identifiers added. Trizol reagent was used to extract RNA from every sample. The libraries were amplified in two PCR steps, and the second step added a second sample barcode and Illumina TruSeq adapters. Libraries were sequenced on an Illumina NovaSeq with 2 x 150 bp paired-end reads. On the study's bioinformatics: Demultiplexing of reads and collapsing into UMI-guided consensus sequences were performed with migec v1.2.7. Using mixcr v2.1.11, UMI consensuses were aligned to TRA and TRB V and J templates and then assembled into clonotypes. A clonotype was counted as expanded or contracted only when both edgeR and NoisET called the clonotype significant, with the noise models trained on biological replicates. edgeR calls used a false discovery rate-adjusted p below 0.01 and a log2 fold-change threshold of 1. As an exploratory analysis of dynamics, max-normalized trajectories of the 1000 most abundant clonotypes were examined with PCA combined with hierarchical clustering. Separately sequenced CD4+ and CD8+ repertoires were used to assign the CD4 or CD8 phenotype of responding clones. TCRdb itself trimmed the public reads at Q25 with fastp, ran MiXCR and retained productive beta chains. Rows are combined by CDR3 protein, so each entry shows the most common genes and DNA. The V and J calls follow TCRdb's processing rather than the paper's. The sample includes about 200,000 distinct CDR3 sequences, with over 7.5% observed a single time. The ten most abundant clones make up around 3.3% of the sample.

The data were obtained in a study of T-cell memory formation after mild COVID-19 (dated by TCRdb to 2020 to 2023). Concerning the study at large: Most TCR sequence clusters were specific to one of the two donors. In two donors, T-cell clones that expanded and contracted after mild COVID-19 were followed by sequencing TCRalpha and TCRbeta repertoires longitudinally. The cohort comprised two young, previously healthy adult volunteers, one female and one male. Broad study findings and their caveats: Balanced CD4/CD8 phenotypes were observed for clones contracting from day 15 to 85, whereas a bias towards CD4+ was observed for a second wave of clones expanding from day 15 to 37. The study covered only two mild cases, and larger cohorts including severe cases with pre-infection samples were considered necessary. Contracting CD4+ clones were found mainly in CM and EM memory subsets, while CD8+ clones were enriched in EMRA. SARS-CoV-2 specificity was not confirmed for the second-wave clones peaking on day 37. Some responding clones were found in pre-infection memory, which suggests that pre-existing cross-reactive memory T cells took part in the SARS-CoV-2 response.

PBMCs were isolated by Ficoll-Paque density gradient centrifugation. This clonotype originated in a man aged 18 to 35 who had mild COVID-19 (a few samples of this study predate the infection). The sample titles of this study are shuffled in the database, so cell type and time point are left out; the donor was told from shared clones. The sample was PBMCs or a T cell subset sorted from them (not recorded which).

CDR3 sequence: CAWSTGGLFEAFF. The nucleotides are TGTGCCTGGAGCACAGGGGGCTTATTTGAAGCTTTCTTT. The sequence links TRBV30 to TRBJ1-1; 9 of the junction bases match TRBD1. The CDR3 goes from the cysteine to the phenylalanine over 13 residues. The entry retains the CDR3 DNA only, 39 bases that are in frame from base 1. As encoded in the germline V gene (reference sequence), CDR1 is GTSNPN while CDR2 is SVGIG. Relative to germline, V is missing 3 bases and J is missing 7 bases, with 6 bases of the junction outside any gene match. Supplemented by the reference TRBV30 and TRBJ1-1 proteins around the CDR3, the complete variable domain is SQTIHQWPATLVQPVGSPLSLECTVEGTSNPNLYWYRQAAGRGLQLLFYSVGIGQISSEVPQNLSASRPQDRQFILSSKKLLLSDSGFYLCAWSTGGLFEAFFGQGTRLTVV.